This T cell receptor (beta chain) is drawn from a study of blood T cell repertoires in COVID-19. Overall study context: Italy, Spain and the United States were the sources of the convalescent and acute COVID-19 samples. PBMCs, B-cell-depleted T cells, or T cells provided the cDNA or gDNA that made up the material.

In the authors' methods: Using reference gene primer amplification, nucleated cell counts were estimated. Assay used: immunoSEQ multiplex PCR; TCRdb lists only in-frame clones, some missing. V and J calls and clone size are copied from that table; D and trimming were computed from the DNA. The table records a few hundred thousand clones, 70% to 90% of them present only once. From germline, CDR1 is GTSNPN and CDR2 SVGIG (reference sequence). V lost 1 base to trimming and J lost 2 bases, with 15 bases between them. CDR3 length equals 15 residues. The sequence came from a woman of 80 years or more with acute or convalescent COVID-19. The V gene is TRBV30, the J gene TRBJ2-7; possibly TRBD1 for D (5 bases). The sample consisted of peripheral blood. The chain's CDR3 is CAWSGDSSRAYEQYF. CDR3 DNA sequence: TGTGCCTGGAGTGGCGACAGTAGTAGGGCCTACGAGCAGTACTTC.